This TCR beta chain was profiled in a study of blood T cell repertoires in COVID-19. Study as a whole: There were acute and convalescent COVID-19 samples, and they came from the United States, Italy and Spain. PBMCs, B-cell-depleted T cells, or T cells provided the cDNA or gDNA that made up the material.

V lost 6 bases, J lost 4 bases, and 2 bases stayed unmatched. The CDR3 consists of 14 residues. Germline V gives CDR1 MNHEY, CDR2 SMNVEV (reference sequence). In the source study's methods: Amplification of reference gene primers was used by the study to estimate nucleated cell counts. Sequenced by immunoSEQ multiplex PCR; TCRdb stores in-frame clones only, minus some. From that table come the V and J calls and clone size; the DNA was used to work out D and trimming. Of more than 90,000 clones in the sample, 91% were seen once. This chain uses TRBV27 with TRBJ2-2; 10 bases are a match to TRBD1. The clonotype was recovered from a man in his forties or fifties with acute or convalescent COVID-19. Sequenced material: peripheral blood. The CDR3 sequence: CASSRTGGTGELFF. In nucleotides, the CDR3 is TGTGCCAGCAGCCGGACAGGGGGCACCGGGGAGCTGTTTTTT.